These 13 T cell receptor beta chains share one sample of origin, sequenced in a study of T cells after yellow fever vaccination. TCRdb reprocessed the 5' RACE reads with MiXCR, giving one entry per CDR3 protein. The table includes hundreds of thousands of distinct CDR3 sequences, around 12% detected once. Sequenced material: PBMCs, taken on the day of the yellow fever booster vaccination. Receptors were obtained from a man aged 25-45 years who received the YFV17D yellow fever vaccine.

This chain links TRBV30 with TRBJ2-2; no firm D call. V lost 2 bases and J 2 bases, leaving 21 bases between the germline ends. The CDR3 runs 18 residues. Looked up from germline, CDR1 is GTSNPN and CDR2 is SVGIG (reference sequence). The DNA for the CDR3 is TGTGCCTGGAGTACGATCCGGACGAACAGAGGAAACACCGGGGAGCTGTTTTTT. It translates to CAWSTIRTNRGNTGELFF.

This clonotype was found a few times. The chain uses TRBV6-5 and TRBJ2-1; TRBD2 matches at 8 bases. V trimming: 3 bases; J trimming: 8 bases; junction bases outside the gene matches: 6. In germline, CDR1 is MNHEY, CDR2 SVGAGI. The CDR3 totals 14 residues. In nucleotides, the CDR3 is TGTGCCAGCAGTTATCTCGGACTAGCTGATGAGCAGTTCTTC. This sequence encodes CASSYLGLADEQFF.

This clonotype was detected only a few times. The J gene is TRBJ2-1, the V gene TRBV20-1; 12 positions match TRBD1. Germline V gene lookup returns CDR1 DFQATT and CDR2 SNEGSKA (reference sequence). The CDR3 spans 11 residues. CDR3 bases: TGCGCGGGACAGGGGGCCAATGAGCAGTTCTTC. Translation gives CAGQGANEQFF.

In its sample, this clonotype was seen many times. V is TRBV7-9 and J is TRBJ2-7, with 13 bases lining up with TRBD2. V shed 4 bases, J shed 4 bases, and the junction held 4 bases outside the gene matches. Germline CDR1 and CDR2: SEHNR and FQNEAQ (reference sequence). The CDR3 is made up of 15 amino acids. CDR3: CASSSGLAGVYEQYF. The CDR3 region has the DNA TGTGCCAGCAGCTCCGGACTAGCGGGAGTGTACGAGCAGTACTTC.

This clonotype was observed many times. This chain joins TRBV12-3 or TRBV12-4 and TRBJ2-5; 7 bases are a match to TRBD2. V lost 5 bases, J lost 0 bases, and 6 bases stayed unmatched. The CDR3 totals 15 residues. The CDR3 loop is CASSRRGGDQETQYF. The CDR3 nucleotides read TGTGCCAGCAGTCGTCGGGGAGGGGACCAAGAGACCCAGTACTTC.

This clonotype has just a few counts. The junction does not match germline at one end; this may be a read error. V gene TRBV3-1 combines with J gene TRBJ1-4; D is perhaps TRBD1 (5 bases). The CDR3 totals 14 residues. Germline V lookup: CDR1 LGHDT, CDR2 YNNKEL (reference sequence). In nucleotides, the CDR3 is TGTGCCAGCAGCCAAGATCTATGGGGGAAGGTCAAGGTTTTT. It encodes CASSQDLWGKVKVF.

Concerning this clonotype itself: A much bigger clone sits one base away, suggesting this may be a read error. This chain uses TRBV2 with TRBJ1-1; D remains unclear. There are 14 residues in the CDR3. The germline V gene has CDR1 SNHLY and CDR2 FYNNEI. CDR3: CASSEALSDTEALF. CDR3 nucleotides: TGTGCCAGCAGTGAAGCGCTAAGTGACACTGAAGCTTTGTTT.

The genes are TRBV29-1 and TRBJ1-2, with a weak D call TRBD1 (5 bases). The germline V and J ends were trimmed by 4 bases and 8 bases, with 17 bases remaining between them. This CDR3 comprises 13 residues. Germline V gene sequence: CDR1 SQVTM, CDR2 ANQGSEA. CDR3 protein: CSVVRLQGLGYTF. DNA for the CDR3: TGCAGCGTTGTCCGACTCCAGGGCCTGGGCTACACCTTC.

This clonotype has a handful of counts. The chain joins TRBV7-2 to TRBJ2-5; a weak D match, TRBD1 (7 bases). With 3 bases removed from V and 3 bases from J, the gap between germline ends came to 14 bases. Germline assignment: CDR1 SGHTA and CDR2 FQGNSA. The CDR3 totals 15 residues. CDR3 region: CASSFGRGTEETQYF. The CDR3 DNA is TGTGCCAGCAGCTTCGGCAGGGGGACTGAAGAGACCCAGTACTTC.

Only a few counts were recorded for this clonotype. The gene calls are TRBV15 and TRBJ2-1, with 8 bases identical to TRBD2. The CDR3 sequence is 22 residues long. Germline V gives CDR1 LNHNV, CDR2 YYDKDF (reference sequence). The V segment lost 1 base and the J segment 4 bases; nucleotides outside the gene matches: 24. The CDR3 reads CATSRGYSVVLAEEKAYNEQFF. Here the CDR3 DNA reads TGTGCCACCAGCAGAGGCTACAGTGTTGTACTAGCGGAAGAGAAGGCGTACAATGAGCAGTTCTTC.

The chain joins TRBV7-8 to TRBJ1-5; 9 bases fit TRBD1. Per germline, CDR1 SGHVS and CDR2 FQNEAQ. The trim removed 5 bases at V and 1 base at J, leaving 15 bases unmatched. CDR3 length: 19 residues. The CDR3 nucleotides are TGTGCCAGCAGCCTAATGATCGGGACAGGGATATCGAGCAATCAGCCCCAGCATTTT. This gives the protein CASSLMIGTGISSNQPQHF. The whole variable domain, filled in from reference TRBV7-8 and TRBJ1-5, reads GAGVSQSPRYKVAKRGQDVALRCDPISGHVSLFWYQQALGQGPEFLTYFQNEAQLDKSGLPSDRFFAERPEGSVSTLKIQRTQQEDSAVYLCASSLMIGTGISSNQPQHFGDGTRLSIL.

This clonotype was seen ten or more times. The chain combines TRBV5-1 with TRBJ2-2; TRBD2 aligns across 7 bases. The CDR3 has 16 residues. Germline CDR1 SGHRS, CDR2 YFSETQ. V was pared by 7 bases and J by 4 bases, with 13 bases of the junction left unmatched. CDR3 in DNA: TGCGCCAGCCGGAATACCGGCGGGGGAGGCACCGGGGAGCTGTTTTTT. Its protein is CASRNTGGGGTGELFF.

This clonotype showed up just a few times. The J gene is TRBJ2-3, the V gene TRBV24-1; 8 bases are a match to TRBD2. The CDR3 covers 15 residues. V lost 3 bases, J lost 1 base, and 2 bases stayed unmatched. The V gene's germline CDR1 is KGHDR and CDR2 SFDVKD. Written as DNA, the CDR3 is TGTGCCACCAGTGATACTAGCGGAGGCACAGATACGCAGTATTTT. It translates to CATSDTSGGTDTQYF.